Below are 21 T cell receptor beta chains sequenced from a single sample in a study of tumor-infiltrating lymphocytes in oesophageal squamous cell carcinoma. TCRdb used MiXCR to reprocess the PCR reads, holding one entry per CDR3 protein. The top ten clones hold 35% to 45% of a sample with more than 15,000 distinct CDR3 sequences, around 48% of them seen once. Sequenced sample: normal esophageal tissue next to the tumor. These receptors were obtained from a female donor with esophageal squamous cell carcinoma.

This chain links TRBV19 with TRBJ2-1; D gene unclear. Trimming cost V 5 bases and J 2 bases, with 13 bases left between them. Germline CDR1 reads LNHDA; CDR2 reads SQIVND (reference sequence). The CDR3 sequence is 15 residues long. CDR3 loop: CASSPLGPAYNEQFF. The CDR3 bases are TGTGCCAGTAGTCCCCTCGGGCCGGCCTACAATGAGCAGTTCTTC. Complete variable domain (other parts from reference TRBV19 and TRBJ2-1): DGGITQSPKYLFRKEGQNVTLSCEQNLNHDAMYWYRQDPGQGLRLIYYSQIVNDFQKGDIAEGYSVSREKKESFPLTVTSAQKNPTAFYLCASSPLGPAYNEQFFGPGTRLTVL.

The chain carries TRBV6-4 and TRBJ1-1; D remains ambiguous. The CDR3 consists of 15 residues. The germline V gene encodes CDR1 MRHNA and CDR2 SNTAGT. Trimming removed 7 bases from V and 1 base from J, with 16 bases in between. The CDR3 DNA is TGTGCCAGCATAGACTTAGGTACGACGAACACTGAAGCTTTCTTT. Amino acid sequence: CASIDLGTTNTEAFF.

The chain uses TRBV7-9 and TRBJ2-5; D uncertain. The J call is in doubt because the DNA end fits TRBJ2-1 better. This CDR3 has 12 residues. Germline assignment: CDR1 SEHNR and CDR2 FQNEAQ (reference sequence). The CDR3 is CASSLMGETQFF. CDR3 sequence (DNA): TGTGCCAGCAGCTTAATGGGCGAAACGCAGTTCTTC.

Ten or more counts support this clonotype. The gene calls are TRBV7-9 and TRBJ1-5, with unresolved D. CDR3 length: 14 residues. Germline V gene lookup returns CDR1 SEHNR and CDR2 FQNEAQ (reference sequence). V lost 3 bases, J lost 4 bases, and 10 bases lay in between. The CDR3 protein is CASSFSIGNQPQHF. The DNA of the CDR3 is TGTGCCAGCAGCTTCTCAATCGGGAATCAGCCCCAGCATTTT.

This clonotype is classed as medium-sized. The chain is built from TRBV7-3 and TRBJ1-1; no firm D call. CDR3 length equals 13 residues. CDR1 is SGHTA and CDR2 is FQGTGA in the germline V gene. V was cut by 2 bases and J by 0 bases, with 4 bases left in between. The CDR3 bases are TGTGCCAGCAGCTTACGGATGAACACTGAAGCTTTCTTT. Protein: CASSLRMNTEAFF.

The chain couples TRBV4-1 to TRBJ1-1; D perhaps matches TRBD1 (6 bases). The length of the CDR3 is 16 residues. Germline V gene data show CDR1 as MGHRA and CDR2 as YSYEKL. Trimming removed 0 bases at V and 5 bases at J, with 16 bases between. CDR3 DNA: TGCGCCAGCAGCCAAGAAGGCAGGGGAGGGGGGACTGAAGCTTTCTTT. As protein: CASSQEGRGGGTEAFF.

CDR3 in DNA: TGTGCCAGCAGTTCGAAGACAGGGAATTCCTACGAGCAGTACTTC. This translates into CASSSKTGNSYEQYF. V is TRBV28 and J is TRBJ1-1, with TRBD1 matching over 7 bases. The J call could be wrong; TRBJ2-7 is a better fit for the DNA end. The CDR3 sequence is 15 residues long. Germline lookup yields CDR1 MDHEN and CDR2 SYDVKM.

This clonotype was counted only a few times. A much larger clonotype is one base distant, so this may be a read error. V usage is TRBV19 and J usage is TRBJ2-1; tentatively, D is TRBD2 (6 bases). The CDR3 spans 15 residues. Trimming pared 1 base from V and 13 bases from J, leaving 20 bases between. CDR1 and CDR2 from the germline V gene are LNHDA and SQIVND (reference sequence). CDR3 amino acids: CASSIASLGGETQFF. Written as DNA, the CDR3 is TGTGCCAGTAGTATAGCTTCTTTGGGGGGTGAGACCCAGTTCTTC. The complete variable domain, with remaining parts taken from reference TRBV19 and TRBJ2-1, reads DGGITQSPKYLFRKEGQNVTLSCEQNLNHDAMYWYRQDPGQGLRLIYYSQIVNDFQKGDIAEGYSVSREKKESFPLTVTSAQKNPTAFYLCASSIASLGGETQFFGPGTRLTVL.

The rearrangement uses TRBV7-2 and TRBJ2-1; D is perhaps TRBD2 (6 bases). The end of the DNA is better explained by TRBJ2-5, so the J call may be wrong. The CDR3 loop spans 15 amino acids. Per the germline V gene, CDR1 is SGHTA and CDR2 is FQGNSA. CDR3 nucleotides: TGTGCCAGCAGCTTACGGAGGGTAGGACGGGAGACCCAGTACTTC. The encoded protein is CASSLRRVGRETQYF.

The chain carries TRBV7-6 and TRBJ2-2; D call uncertain. Looked up from germline, CDR1 is SGHVS and CDR2 is FNYEAQ. The CDR3 sequence is 13 residues long. V gave up 5 bases and J gave up 6 bases, with 10 bases separating them. The CDR3 DNA follows: TGTGCCAGCAGCAAACGGAATCCCGGGGAGCTGTTTTTT. It encodes CASSKRNPGELFF.

The V call is TRBV4-2, the J call TRBJ1-1; no firm D call. With the DNA end fitting TRBJ1-6 better, the J assignment may be wrong. This CDR3 is built from 17 residues. CDR1 and CDR2 (germline): LGHNA, YNFKEQ. The CDR3 DNA sequence: TGTGCCAGCAGCCAGAGCCAGGCTCCGACCCTTAATTCACCCCTCCACTTT. Translated: CASSQSQAPTLNSPLHF.

J is TRBJ2-1 and V is TRBV7-3, with 8 bases lining up with TRBD1. The DNA end favors TRBJ2-7, so the J call may be wrong. CDR1 and CDR2 from the germline V gene are SGHTA and FQGTGA. The CDR3 has 14 residues. CDR3 in amino acids: CASSLGTGAYEQYF. The CDR3 region has the DNA TGTGCCAGCAGCTTGGGGACAGGAGCCTACGAGCAGTACTTC.

This clonotype was detected only a few times. CDR3 loop: CASSLEAVTDTQYF. The CDR3 DNA sequence: TGTGCCAGCAGCTTAGAGGCTGTGACAGATACGCAGTATTTT. This chain connects TRBV7-2 to TRBJ2-3; D remains unclear. Germline lookup yields CDR1 SGHTA and CDR2 FQGNSA. The CDR3 runs 14 residues. Trimming took 1 base from V and 3 from J, leaving 8 bases between them.

The chain links TRBV19 to TRBJ2-3; D may be TRBD2 (5 bases). From germline, CDR1 is LNHDA and CDR2 SQIVND (reference sequence). V shed 6 bases and J shed 2 bases, with 12 bases lying between them. The CDR3 spans 14 residues. CDR3 residues: CASSRERDTDTQYF. The CDR3 DNA follows: TGTGCCAGTAGCCGAGAGAGGGACACAGATACGCAGTATTTT.

V and J are TRBV5-1 and TRBJ1-2; D possibly corresponds to TRBD1 (5 bases). The J call may be wrong; the DNA end is better matched by TRBJ2-1. The CDR3 contains 14 residues. CDR1 SGHRS and CDR2 YFSETQ come from the germline V gene. In DNA, the CDR3 is TGCGCCAGCAGCTTGGCACAGGCCACGGATGAGCAGTTCTTC. Residues: CASSLAQATDEQFF.

V is TRBV7-3 and J is TRBJ2-7; maybe TRBD1 (5 bases). The end of the DNA is better explained by TRBJ1-2, so the J call may be wrong. Germline V gene sequence: CDR1 SGHTA, CDR2 FQGTGA. The CDR3 is 15 residues long. CDR3 region: CASSPQGTGSYGYTF. The CDR3 DNA sequence: TGTGCCAGCAGCCCCCAGGGTACTGGCAGCTATGGCTACACCTTC.

V usage is TRBV6-2 or TRBV6-3 and J usage is TRBJ2-1; D call uncertain. Matching the DNA end better, TRBJ1-2 makes the J call doubtful. The length of the CDR3 is 13 residues. The V gene's germline CDR1 is MNHEY and CDR2 SVGEGT. DNA for the CDR3: TGTGCCAGCGGAAGGCGACTGAACTATGGCTACACCTTC. It encodes CASGRRLNYGYTF.

This clonotype was seen only a few times. The chain is built from TRBV12-3 or TRBV12-4 and TRBJ2-1; perhaps D is TRBD1 or TRBD2 (6 bases each). V lost 6 bases to trimming and J lost 6 bases, with 15 bases between them. This CDR3 has 14 amino acids. CDR3 bases: TGTGCCAGCAGCCCACAGGGAGGAATCAATGAGCAGTTCTTC. Translating it yields CASSPQGGINEQFF.

J is TRBJ2-7 and V is TRBV7-6; 15 positions match TRBD2. V lost 2 bases to trimming and J lost 3 bases; unmatched junction nucleotides: 5. Per germline, CDR1 SGHVS and CDR2 FNYEAQ. The CDR3 contains 17 residues. CDR3 DNA: TGTGCCAGCAGCTTAACAGGACTAGCGGGAGGGATCTACGAGCAGTACTTC. Amino acids: CASSLTGLAGGIYEQYF.

This clonotype has just a few counts. The junction departs from germline at one end; a sequencing error may be responsible. The V call is TRBV7-6, the J call TRBJ2-4, with 9 bases fitting TRBD1. The germline gives CDR1 SGHVS, CDR2 FNYEAQ. This CDR3 is 9 amino acids long. CDR3 protein: CASSPGQGF. Written as DNA, the CDR3 is TGTGCTAGCAGCCCCGGACAGGGGTTC.

The chain links TRBV5-5 to TRBJ2-1; the match to TRBD2 covers 9 bases. CDR1 SGHKS and CDR2 YYEKEE come from the germline V gene (reference sequence). The CDR3 sequence is 13 residues long. V was pared by 5 bases and J by 6 bases, with 3 bases of the junction left unmatched. Here the CDR3 reads CASRVAGANEQFF. In DNA, the CDR3 is TGTGCCAGCAGGGTAGCGGGAGCCAATGAGCAGTTCTTC.